The present T cell receptor beta chain was sequenced within a study of cytomegalovirus exposure and HLA in healthy donors. Comments on this clone: The sample holds other DNA sequences that translate to the same CDR3.

PCR used 60 Vbeta primers and 13 Jbeta primers. The table came from immunoSEQ multiplex PCR; TCRdb's copy has only in-frame clones and leaves some out. The sample records approximately 100,000 clones, about 70% being singletons. Germline-derived CDR1 and CDR2 are MGHDK and SYGVNS. The CDR3 loop spans 15 amino acids. V was clipped by 3 bases and J by 2 bases, with 14 bases between them. The V gene is TRBV25-1, the J gene TRBJ2-7, with a tentative D call TRBD2 (6 bases). The sample was PBMCs. The receptor was derived from a human donor in good health. CDR3 residues: CASSEGTLGTYEQYF. CDR3 DNA sequence: TGTGCCAGCAGTGAGGGGACTCTAGGAACCTACGAGCAGTACTTC.